This T cell receptor beta chain is drawn from a study of response to subunit inactivated influenza vaccine. Regarding the study as a whole: Authors suggested each seasonal flu vaccination may recruit only limited numbers of new T cells.

Using its own MiXCR run on the RT-PCR reads, TCRdb lists one record per CDR3 protein. The table records about 610,000 distinct CDR3 sequences, about 15% of them present only once. This clonotype was detected a few times. Its specificity is unknown. CDR3 size: 16 residues. Germline V gene data show CDR1 as SGHRS and CDR2 as YFSETQ. V lost 0 bases to trimming and J lost 5 bases; unmatched junction nucleotides: 7. The V call is TRBV5-1, the J call TRBJ2-3, with 9 bases identical to TRBD1. This receptor was identified in a man in his forties or fifties who received an inactivated influenza vaccine. Sample: PBMCs from blood, taken 11 to 12 days after vaccination. This chain's CDR3 is CASSLVGQGPGDTQYF. The CDR3 DNA is TGCGCCAGCAGCTTGGTGGGACAGGGTCCCGGAGATACGCAGTATTTT.